Shown below are 17 T cell receptor beta chains from a single sample sequenced in a study of human T cells and chemical hapten exposure. MiXCR, applied by TCRdb to the RACE reads, yields one record per CDR3 protein. In the table there are roughly 50,000 distinct CDR3 sequences, 9.9% of which are singletons. The time point was: patch test 3, about 24 weeks after DPC sensitization. Regarding treatment: therapeutic diphenylcyclopropenone sensitization with weekly scalp DPC. Sequenced material: whole blood, taken in connection with sensitization to the hapten diphenylcyclopropenone (DPC). Source of these receptors: a woman aged 35 to 49 with alopecia areata. Some clones in this sample may be carry-over from other donors' samples.

This clonotype was seen a handful of times. This chain joins TRBV2 and TRBJ2-2; D uncertain. There are 13 residues in the CDR3. The V gene lost 7 bases and the J gene lost 3 bases, with 9 bases spanning the gap. CDR1 SNHLY and CDR2 FYNNEI come from the germline V gene. This CDR3 is CASTRVDTGELFF. CDR3 sequence (DNA): TGTGCCAGCACACGAGTCGACACCGGGGAGCTGTTTTTT.

This clonotype was seen repeatedly, ten times or more. DNA for the CDR3: TGTGCCTGGAATCAAAACCCTTTCGGGGGGCCGAGCACAGATACGCAGTATTTT. Translating gives CAWNQNPFGGPSTDTQYF. The rearrangement uses TRBV30 and TRBJ2-3; TRBD2 is a possible D gene (7 bases). CDR3 length: 18 residues. CDR1 is GTSNPN, CDR2 SVGIG, per germline (reference sequence). V lost 4 bases and J lost 0, with 23 bases in between.

In its sample, this clonotype is medium-sized. The chain combines TRBV12-3 or TRBV12-4 with TRBJ1-3; 7 bases are shared with TRBD1. This CDR3 has 17 amino acids. V dropped 6 bases and J dropped 0; count of bases not matched to a gene: 11. The CDR3 DNA is TGTGCCAGCAGAACTAGACAGGGACGGGACTCTGGAAACACCATATATTTT. Amino acid sequence: CASRTRQGRDSGNTIYF.

This clonotype was seen a few times. The chain is built from TRBV11-2 and TRBJ1-2; no reliable D call. The germline V gene has CDR1 SGHAT and CDR2 FQNNGV. The length of the CDR3 is 17 residues. Trimming left V 0 bases short and J 0 bases short, with 14 bases between. CDR3 amino acids: CASSLEPLGPTNYGYTF. The DNA of the CDR3 is TGTGCCAGCAGCTTAGAGCCTTTGGGTCCCACTAACTATGGCTACACCTTC.

This clonotype occurred many times. V and J are TRBV18 and TRBJ1-1; D is possibly TRBD1 (6 bases). The ends were cut back, 6 bases at V and 0 bases at J, with 11 bases in the middle. The CDR3 runs 14 residues. Germline-derived CDR1 and CDR2 are KGHSH and LQKENI. The CDR3 DNA reads as TGTGCCAGCTCTGCCAGGGGACTGAACACTGAAGCTTTCTTT. Encoded protein: CASSARGLNTEAFF. Looking up the rest from reference TRBV18 and TRBJ1-1 gives the full variable domain: NAGVMQNPRHLVRRRGQEARLRCSPMKGHSHVYWYRQLPEEGLKFMVYLQKENIIDESGMPKERFSAEFPKEGPSILRIQQVVRGDSAAYFCASSARGLNTEAFFGQGTRLTVV.

The chain couples TRBV5-1 to TRBJ2-6, with 7 bases matching TRBD1. J gave up 2 bases and V 4 bases, and 6 bases lay outside the gene matches. This CDR3 comprises 16 residues. The germline CDR1 and CDR2 sequences are SGHRS and YFSETQ. The CDR3 region has the DNA TGCGCCAGCAGCACAGGGGCACCGACTGGGGCCAACGTCCTGACTTTC. Translation: CASSTGAPTGANVLTF.

CDR3 region: CASSDSEGPDTQYF. The CDR3 DNA reads TGTGCCAGCAGTGACTCGGAGGGCCCGGATACGCAGTATTTT. The chain couples TRBV6-4 to TRBJ2-3; tentative D call: TRBD2 (6 bases). This CDR3 has 14 amino acids. The V gene lost 0 bases and the J gene lost 6 bases, with 10 bases spanning the gap. Germline V CDR1 and CDR2: MRHNA, SNTAGT.

This clonotype was seen many times. The CDR3 nucleotides read TGTGCCACCCCGGGGGGGCTAGCGGGGGCCTCTAGAGATACGCAGTATTTT. As protein: CATPGGLAGASRDTQYF. This chain joins TRBV9 and TRBJ2-3, with 10 bases identical to TRBD2. The CDR3 runs to 17 residues. Germline CDR1 SGDLS, CDR2 YYNGEE. The V gene end was trimmed by 9 bases and the J gene end by 5 bases; junction bases not matched to a gene: 18.

There are many counts of this clonotype. J is TRBJ1-2 and V is TRBV12-3 or TRBV12-4, with D possibly being TRBD1 (6 bases). V was trimmed by 6 bases and J by 3 bases, leaving 8 bases between them. The CDR3 covers 12 residues. CDR3 sequence reads: CASRGGDYGYTF. In DNA form, the CDR3 reads TGTGCCAGCAGAGGGGGAGACTATGGCTACACCTTC.

This clonotype was observed many times. The chain joins TRBV19 to TRBJ2-6; D is unresolved. V gave up 6 bases and J gave up 0 bases, with 9 bases separating them. The CDR3 has 15 residues. Germline lookup yields CDR1 LNHDA and CDR2 SQIVND (reference sequence). The chain's CDR3 is CASSTPNSGANVLTF. The CDR3 DNA follows: TGTGCCAGTAGCACCCCCAACTCTGGGGCCAACGTCCTGACTTTC.

This rearrangement joins TRBV5-1 to TRBJ2-7, with a possible D match to TRBD1 (6 bases). The germline V and J ends were trimmed by 9 bases and 2 bases, with 15 bases remaining between them. The germline gives CDR1 SGHRS, CDR2 YFSETQ. The CDR3 covers 13 residues. Here the CDR3 DNA reads TGCGCCAACAGGGCAGGGGAAGCCTACGAGCAGTACTTC. This sequence encodes CANRAGEAYEQYF.

J is TRBJ1-6 and V is TRBV12-3 or TRBV12-4; TRBD1 might be the D (5 bases). The CDR3 totals 15 residues. Trimming left V 3 bases short and J 8 bases short, with 14 bases between. CDR3 in DNA: TGTGCCAGCAGTTTTAAGGCAGGGCGGGATTCACCCCTCCACTTT. This sequence encodes CASSFKAGRDSPLHF.

The J gene is TRBJ2-6, the V gene TRBV6-4; tentative D call: TRBD1 (6 bases). The germline V and J ends were trimmed by 3 bases and 4 bases, with 10 bases remaining between them. The CDR3 loop spans 15 amino acids. Germline CDR1 is MRHNA and CDR2 is SNTAGT. The CDR3 DNA follows: TGTGCCAGCAGTGAAGGGGGAACGGGGGCCAACGTCCTGACTTTC. It yields the protein CASSEGGTGANVLTF.

V usage is TRBV28 and J usage is TRBJ2-5; 7 bases agree with TRBD1. Germline CDR1 reads MDHEN; CDR2 reads SYDVKM. V lost 8 bases to trimming and J lost 2 bases; unmatched junction nucleotides: 5. The CDR3 contains 13 residues. Here the CDR3 reads CASLGTVQETQYF. CDR3 coding DNA: TGTGCCAGCCTGGGGACAGTACAAGAGACCCAGTACTTC.

This clonotype was detected ten times or more. V usage is TRBV4-1 and J usage is TRBJ2-3; 10 bases are shared with TRBD2. This CDR3 has 16 amino acids. CDR1 and CDR2 from the germline V gene are MGHRA and YSYEKL. Germline trimming cut 3 bases from V and 3 bases from J; bases unmatched to any gene: 6. CDR3 coding DNA: TGCGCCAGCAGCCATGTACTAGCGGGGATTACAGATACGCAGTATTTT. Translation: CASSHVLAGITDTQYF.

This clonotype was picked up many times. The chain carries TRBV2 and TRBJ1-2, with a weak D call TRBD1 (6 bases). Germline lookup yields CDR1 SNHLY and CDR2 FYNNEI. V was cut by 5 bases and J by 4 bases, with 11 bases left in between. This CDR3 comprises 13 residues. In DNA, the CDR3 is TGTGCCAGCAGTCCCCAGGGGATCTATGGCTACACCTTC. Translating it yields CASSPQGIYGYTF.

This clonotype was recorded a few times. V usage is TRBV3-1 and J usage is TRBJ2-2, with a possible D match to TRBD2 (5 bases). CDR3 length: 16 amino acids. Germline V CDR1 and CDR2: LGHDT, YNNKEL (reference sequence). Trimming removed 6 bases from V and 4 bases from J, with 18 bases in between. CDR3 sequence (DNA): TGTGCCAGCAGTCTTCAGACCCCAGAGGGCACCGGGGAGCTGTTTTTT. Translating it yields CASSLQTPEGTGELFF.